The 32 T cell receptor beta chains presented below share a single source sample, sequenced in a study of T cells in Graves' hyperthyroidism and ophthalmopathy. It was RNA transcripts that yielded the amplified TCR beta CDR3 regions. HTBI primers drove first-round RT-PCR of the TCR CDR3. TCRdb reanalysed the multiplex PCR reads using MiXCR and keeps one entry per CDR3 protein. The sample records around 760,000 distinct CDR3 sequences, roughly a third being singletons. The sample comprised blood. The receptor set was obtained from a woman aged 40 to 55 with Graves' hyperthyroidism.

The gene calls are TRBV29-1 and TRBJ2-2, with 9 positions matching TRBD2. The CDR3 loop spans 13 amino acids. With V trimmed by 7 bases and J by 6 bases, 6 bases remained unmatched. Germline CDR1 SQVTM, CDR2 ANQGSEA. CDR3 residues: CSGEGLASGELFF. Written as DNA, the CDR3 is TGCAGCGGCGAGGGACTAGCCTCCGGGGAGCTGTTTTTT.

The chain combines TRBV29-1 with TRBJ2-7; a weak D match, TRBD1 (6 bases). Trimming pared 3 bases from V and 5 bases from J, leaving 23 bases between. The germline gives CDR1 SQVTM, CDR2 ANQGSEA. This CDR3 is built from 16 residues. The CDR3 DNA is TGCAGCGTTGACTCCCACAGGGCCTGGCTACATCACGAGCAGTACTTC. It codes for CSVDSHRAWLHHEQYF.

This clonotype was counted only a few times. The genes are TRBV7-2 and TRBJ2-5; D remains unclear. The CDR3 loop spans 15 amino acids. The germline V and J ends were trimmed by 1 base and 0 bases, with 9 bases remaining between them. Germline loops: CDR1 SGHTA, CDR2 FQGNSA. DNA of the CDR3: TGTGCCAGCAGCTTAGGACACCCGTACCAAGAGACCCAGTACTTC. Translating it yields CASSLGHPYQETQYF.

V is TRBV4-3 and J is TRBJ1-4, with D hard to call. CDR1 is LGHNA and CDR2 is YSLEER in the germline V gene. Trimming shortened V by 1 base and J by 5 bases, and 11 bases separated the two germline ends. The CDR3 is 15 amino acids. CDR3: CASSQAPQQNEKLFF. CDR3 sequence (DNA): TGCGCCAGCAGCCAAGCCCCCCAACAAAATGAAAAACTGTTTTTT.

The chain is built from TRBV10-3 and TRBJ1-6; 9 bases align to TRBD1. The CDR3 length is 17 residues. J gave up 10 bases and V 5 bases, and 15 bases lay outside the gene matches. Germline CDR1 reads ENHRY; CDR2 reads SYGVKD. In nucleotides, the CDR3 is TGTGCCATCAGTCGACCACCCTGGACAGGACAGGGGTCACCCCTCCACTTT. As protein: CAISRPPWTGQGSPLHF.

This clonotype was observed many times. V and J are TRBV20-1 and TRBJ1-4, with D hard to call. The CDR3 is 13 amino acids. The V and J ends lost 2 bases and 0 bases respectively, with 4 bases between them. CDR1 is DFQATT and CDR2 is SNEGSKA in the germline V gene (reference sequence). The CDR3 DNA is TGCAGTGCTAGACAGGCAACTAATGAAAAACTGTTTTTT. Translated, it gives CSARQATNEKLFF.

The CDR3 region is CASSPGTPPQFF. The DNA for the CDR3 is TGTGCCAGCAGCCCAGGGACCCCGCCGCAGTTCTTC. The chain recombines TRBV7-2 with TRBJ2-7; either TRBD1 or TRBD2 may supply D (5 bases each). The assigned J gene may be wrong: the sequence end matches TRBJ2-1 better. CDR1 and CDR2 from the germline V gene are SGHTA and FQGNSA. The length of the CDR3 is 12 residues.

The gene calls are TRBV25-1 and TRBJ1-3; D is unresolved. From germline, CDR1 is MGHDK and CDR2 SYGVNS. The length of the CDR3 is 13 residues. The V end was cut by 8 bases, the J end by 0 bases, with 8 bases between. CDR3 nucleotides: TGTGCCAGCGAGGACGACTCTGGAAACACCATATATTTT. This codes for CASEDDSGNTIYF.

This clonotype was detected ten times or more. V usage is TRBV2 and J usage is TRBJ2-7; 11 bases are a match to TRBD2. The CDR3 spans 14 residues. Germline assignment: CDR1 SNHLY and CDR2 FYNNEI. V lost 7 bases to trimming and J lost 7 bases; unmatched junction nucleotides: 9. CDR3 residues: CASIAGGPLNEQYF. The CDR3 bases are TGTGCCAGCATAGCGGGAGGGCCCTTGAATGAGCAGTACTTC.

To note about this clonotype: The CDR3 end shows no conserved phenylalanine or tryptophan, and so a read error is likely. The CDR3 DNA sequence: TGTGCCAGCAGTCCCTCCTTAAGTCGTTATAGCAATCAGCCCCAGCATCTT. It translates to CASSPSLSRYSNQPQHL. The V and J genes are TRBV7-9 and TRBJ1-5, with D hard to call. Per the germline V gene, CDR1 is SEHNR and CDR2 is FQNEAQ (reference sequence). The CDR3 runs 17 residues. V lost 6 bases, J lost 0 bases, and 18 bases lay in between.

This clonotype was recorded many times. This chain uses TRBV7-2 with TRBJ1-3; 8 bases line up with TRBD1. The CDR3 runs to 16 residues. With V trimmed by 1 base and J by 3 bases, 5 bases remained unmatched. Germline lookup yields CDR1 SGHTA and CDR2 FQGNSA. This CDR3 reads CASSLVGQAGGNTIYF. CDR3 in DNA: TGTGCCAGCAGCTTAGTGGGACAGGCAGGTGGAAACACCATATATTTT.

This clonotype was counted at least ten times. CDR3 sequence reads: CASSLTGKSYEQYF. CDR3 nucleotides: TGTGCCAGCAGTTTGACAGGGAAGTCCTACGAGCAGTACTTC. The chain uses TRBV12-3 or TRBV12-4 and TRBJ2-7, with 7 bases identical to TRBD1. V lost 3 bases and J lost 1; bases outside the gene matches: 3. The CDR3 contains 14 residues.

This clonotype showed up many times. This rearrangement joins TRBV12-3 or TRBV12-4 to TRBJ1-6, with D possibly TRBD1 on 6 matching bases. This CDR3 comprises 14 residues. The V and J ends lost 3 bases and 7 bases respectively, with 10 bases between them. As DNA, the CDR3 is TGTGCCAGCAGTTTGGACAGCTCGAATTCACCCCTCCACTTT. Its protein product is CASSLDSSNSPLHF.

This clonotype showed up many times. J is TRBJ1-1 and V is TRBV7-2; no clear D. This CDR3 comprises 12 residues. V gave up 5 bases and J gave up 11 bases, with 15 bases separating them. The germline gives CDR1 SGHTA, CDR2 FQGNSA. CDR3 in amino acids: CASSPPLGMAFF. In DNA form, the CDR3 reads TGTGCCAGCAGCCCCCCTCTAGGGATGGCTTTCTTT.

This clonotype was observed many times. The J gene is TRBJ2-7, the V gene TRBV7-8, with 9 bases aligning to TRBD1. Trimming removed 5 bases from V and 7 bases from J; junction bases left unmatched: 6. Germline assignment: CDR1 SGHVS and CDR2 FQNEAQ. The CDR3 totals 13 residues. The CDR3 coding sequence is TGTGCCAGCAGCCCCGGGACAGGGTTTGAGCAGTACTTC. Amino acid sequence: CASSPGTGFEQYF. The full variable domain, completed using reference TRBV7-8 and TRBJ2-7, is GAGVSQSPRYKVAKRGQDVALRCDPISGHVSLFWYQQALGQGPEFLTYFQNEAQLDKSGLPSDRFFAERPEGSVSTLKIQRTQQEDSAVYLCASSPGTGFEQYFGPGTRLTVT.

This clonotype was picked up many times. The chain uses TRBV13 and TRBJ2-7, with D possibly matching TRBD1 (6 bases). This CDR3 has 12 residues. Germline lookup yields CDR1 PRHDT and CDR2 FYEKMQ (reference sequence). V was clipped by 8 bases and J by 5 bases, with 13 bases between them. CDR3 sequence: CASQQGTHEQYF. For the CDR3, the DNA is TGTGCCAGCCAACAGGGCACACACGAGCAGTACTTC.

The chain uses TRBV7-7 and TRBJ1-1; 7 bases line up with TRBD1. This CDR3 spans 17 amino acids. The V and J ends lost 6 bases and 1 base, in that order; junction bases with no gene match: 14. Germline V gene data show CDR1 as SSHAT and CDR2 as FNYEAQ (reference sequence). CDR3: CASRPQGRSRRNTEAFF. The CDR3 region has the DNA TGTGCCAGCAGACCACAGGGGCGTTCTCGTCGGAACACTGAAGCTTTCTTT.

V and J are TRBV4-3 and TRBJ1-5; D gene ambiguous. Germline assignment: CDR1 LGHNA and CDR2 YSLEER. The CDR3 extends over 15 amino acids. With 5 bases removed from V and 0 bases from J, the gap between germline ends came to 11 bases. The CDR3 loop reads CASSVGLYSNQPQHF. In DNA, the CDR3 is TGCGCCAGCAGCGTAGGACTGTATAGCAATCAGCCCCAGCATTTT.

This chain connects TRBV7-9 to TRBJ1-2; D perhaps matches TRBD1 (5 bases). V was clipped by 3 bases and J by 6 bases, with 17 bases between them. The CDR3 sequence is 15 residues long. Germline values: CDR1 SEHNR, CDR2 FQNEAQ (reference sequence). CDR3 DNA sequence: TGTGCCAGCAGCTTGGCAGGCTCCCGAGGGGATGGCTACACCTTC. This translates into CASSLAGSRGDGYTF.

The V and J genes are TRBV11-2 and TRBJ2-2; D call uncertain. The CDR3 has 16 amino acids. Trimming shortened V by 0 bases and J by 1 base, and 9 bases separated the two germline ends. Germline CDR1 reads SGHAT; CDR2 reads FQNNGV. Here the CDR3 DNA reads TGTGCCAGCAGCTTAGAATGGGCAGGGAACACCGGGGAGCTGTTTTTT. Amino acids: CASSLEWAGNTGELFF.

In DNA form, the CDR3 reads TGTGCCACCAGTGAAGACAGCTATGGCTACACCTTC. Amino acid sequence: CATSEDSYGYTF. The J gene is TRBJ1-2, the V gene TRBV24-1, with a tentative D call TRBD1 (5 bases). This CDR3 is 12 amino acids long. Deletions cut 4 bases from V and 4 bases from J, with 6 bases between. CDR1 is KGHDR, CDR2 SFDVKD, per germline.

Note on this clonotype: At one of its ends the junction is not consistent with the germline gene, which may arise from a read error. This sequence joins TRBV5-1 and TRBJ1-1; possible D gene TRBD1, 6 bases. CDR1 SGHRS and CDR2 YFSETQ come from the germline V gene. CDR3 length equals 14 residues. CDR3 in DNA: TGCGCCGGCAGCTTGGACAGTTCGAACACTGAAGCTTTCTTT. Amino acids: CAGSLDSSNTEAFF.

V usage is TRBV7-9 and J usage is TRBJ2-2; D perhaps matches TRBD2 (5 bases). Trimming took off 8 bases at V and 3 bases at J, with 19 bases between the two ends. The V gene's germline CDR1 is SEHNR and CDR2 FQNEAQ (reference sequence). CDR3 size: 16 residues. Here the CDR3 reads CASSPSGGRDTGELFF. The DNA of the CDR3 is TGTGCCAGCTCACCGAGCGGAGGACGGGACACCGGGGAGCTGTTTTTT.

This chain joins TRBV11-2 and TRBJ1-2; TRBD1 might be the D (5 bases). Between the trimmed V and J ends, which lost 2 bases and 4 bases, there was a span of 14 bases. The germline V gene has CDR1 SGHAT and CDR2 FQNNGV. The CDR3 spans 15 residues. The DNA for the CDR3 is TGTGCCAGCAGCTTACGGGGGGACTGGGGCTATGGCTACACCTTC. Encoded protein: CASSLRGDWGYGYTF. Full variable domain (remainder filled in from reference TRBV11-2 and TRBJ1-2): EAGVAQSPRYKIIEKRQSVAFWCNPISGHATLYWYQQILGQGPKLLIQFQNNGVVDDSQLPKDRFSAERLKGVDSTLKIQPAKLEDSAVYLCASSLRGDWGYGYTFGSGTRLTVV.

For this clonotype: At one end the junction does not follow the germline gene, possibly because of a read error. This chain connects TRBV14 to TRBJ1-5, with a possible D match to TRBD1 (6 bases). In germline, CDR1 is SGHDN, CDR2 FVKESK. This CDR3 spans 15 amino acids. The CDR3 bases are TGTGCCAGCAGCCAACAAACAGGGTACGGTCAGCCCCCGCATTTT. Amino acids: CASSQQTGYGQPPHF.

About this clonotype itself: Compared with germline, one end of the junction differs, possibly owing to a read error. The chain uses TRBV29-1 and TRBJ2-5, with no clear D. The CDR3 loop spans 12 amino acids. Germline CDR1 SQVTM, CDR2 ANQGSEA. The CDR3 nucleotides read TGCAGCGTTGAACAGTACCAAGGGACCCAGTACTTC. It codes for CSVEQYQGTQYF.

The chain uses TRBV20-1 and TRBJ2-7; D remains unclear. The CDR3 is 13 amino acids. V was trimmed by 5 bases and J by 4 bases, leaving 15 bases between them. Germline V gene data show CDR1 as DFQATT and CDR2 as SNEGSKA (reference sequence). DNA of the CDR3: TGCAGTGCTCTCCCCCAGGTTCAATACGAGCAGTACTTC. Translation gives CSALPQVQYEQYF.

This clonotype was observed a few times. The chain is built from TRBV6-2 or TRBV6-3 and TRBJ1-1; 8 positions match TRBD1. CDR3 size: 13 residues. CDR1 and CDR2 (germline): MNHEY, SVGEGT. Trimming at V came to 5 bases and at J to 5 bases, leaving 4 bases not matched to a gene. CDR3 in DNA: TGTGCCAGCAGTGGACAGGGAATTACTGAAGCTTTCTTT. It specifies CASSGQGITEAFF.

The V and J genes are TRBV29-1 and TRBJ2-7, with D unresolved. Germline V gene data show CDR1 as SQVTM and CDR2 as ANQGSEA. Deletions cut 5 bases from V and 4 bases from J, with 15 bases between. The CDR3 runs to 13 residues. CDR3 loop: CSVFAGQAYEQYF. The CDR3 region has the DNA TGCAGCGTTTTTGCTGGGCAGGCGTACGAGCAGTACTTC.

This clonotype was detected many times. This rearrangement joins TRBV7-2 to TRBJ2-6; 10 bases are a match to TRBD1. Germline CDR1 SGHTA, CDR2 FQGNSA. The length of the CDR3 is 16 residues. V dropped 3 bases and J dropped 2; count of bases not matched to a gene: 1. CDR3: CASSLTGGAGANVLTF. CDR3 DNA sequence: TGTGCCAGCAGCTTGACAGGGGGCGCTGGGGCCAACGTCCTGACTTTC.

The J gene is TRBJ1-2, the V gene TRBV7-9; the D is unclear. The CDR3 loop spans 14 amino acids. Germline V CDR1 and CDR2: SEHNR, FQNEAQ (reference sequence). Between the trimmed V and J ends, which lost 5 bases and 0 bases, there was a span of 10 bases. In DNA, the CDR3 is TGTGCCAGCAGCCAGGAGGGTTCTAACTATGGCTACACCTTC. Amino acid sequence: CASSQEGSNYGYTF.

The rearrangement links TRBV7-9 to TRBJ2-5; 9 bases align to TRBD1. Germline V lookup: CDR1 SEHNR, CDR2 FQNEAQ (reference sequence). The CDR3 extends over 15 amino acids. Germline trimming cut 5 bases from V and 4 bases from J; bases unmatched to any gene: 8. CDR3 amino acids: CASSGRDRERETQYF. In DNA, the CDR3 is TGTGCCAGCAGCGGCCGGGACAGGGAGAGAGAGACCCAGTACTTC.